One TCR beta chain is described in this entry. Deep was the level at which the assay was run. Every unsorted PBMC PCR replicate was loaded with 300 ng DNA, about 30,000 T cell genomes. This table comes from immunoSEQ multiplex PCR, and its TCRdb copy is limited to in-frame clones, with some not included. Here the sample spans hundreds of thousands of clones, around three quarters being singletons. The sample originates from a study of shared clonotypes between healthy human individuals. The clonotype originates from a woman between 40 and 50 years old in good health. Some clones in this sample may be carry-over from other donors' samples. The specimen was PBMCs.

This CDR3 is CASSLSRDSNTDTQYF. As DNA, the CDR3 is TGCGCCAGCAGCTTGTCCCGGGACAGCAACACAGATACGCAGTATTTT. V usage is TRBV5-1 and J usage is TRBJ2-3; 7 nucleotides line up with TRBD1. The CDR3 spans 16 residues. Germline trimming cut 1 base from V and 2 bases from J; bases unmatched to any gene: 7. The germline V gene encodes CDR1 SGHRS and CDR2 YFSETQ.